A single sample gave rise to the 28 T cell receptor beta chains below, sequenced in a study of shared clonotypes between healthy human individuals. Here immunoSEQ multiplex PCR was the method, and the copy in TCRdb shows in-frame clones only, minus some. The repertoire has around 2.5 million clones, 80% to 95% of them found once; the top ten carry around 0.4%. Sequenced input: naive CD4+ T cells from PBMCs. Subset here: CD45RA+ positively selected. These receptors were collected from a man aged 18-30 years in good health. Some clones in this sample may be carry-over from other donors' samples.

Turning to this clone: In the same sample, other DNA sequences code for this CDR3. The chain combines TRBV6-1 with TRBJ2-5, with unresolved D. CDR3 length equals 12 residues. V was trimmed by 4 bases and J by 2 bases, leaving 5 bases between them. The germline V gene encodes CDR1 MNHNS and CDR2 SASEGT. CDR3 residues: CASSAEQETQYF. DNA for the CDR3: TGTGCCAGCAGTGCGGAACAAGAGACCCAGTACTTC.

V usage is TRBV28 and J usage is TRBJ1-5; D is perhaps TRBD1 (6 bases). In germline, CDR1 is MDHEN, CDR2 SYDVKM. V lost 5 bases to trimming and J lost 3 bases, with 17 bases between them. The CDR3 extends over 16 amino acids. The CDR3 nucleotides read TGTGCCAGCAGTCCACGACGGGACACCTTCAATCAGCCCCAGCATTTT. Translation: CASSPRRDTFNQPQHF.

The chain recombines TRBV6-6 with TRBJ1-3; perhaps TRBD1 as D (5 bases). The CDR3 loop spans 16 amino acids. Germline assignment: CDR1 MNHNY and CDR2 SVGAGI (reference sequence). Trimming removed 8 bases from V and 0 bases from J, with 17 bases in between. CDR3 sequence reads: CASADGGGSSGNTIYF. The CDR3 bases are TGTGCCAGCGCTGATGGGGGGGGGAGCTCTGGAAACACCATATATTTT.

This rearrangement joins TRBV7-2 to TRBJ2-3; tentatively, D is TRBD2 (6 bases). The CDR3 extends over 16 amino acids. Germline CDR1 SGHTA, CDR2 FQGNSA. With 3 bases removed from V and 0 bases from J, the gap between germline ends came to 13 bases. In DNA, the CDR3 is TGTGCCAGCAGCTTCCTGGCGGGGACTAGCACAGATACGCAGTATTTT. This sequence encodes CASSFLAGTSTDTQYF.

This clone is a singleton in its sample. The chain uses TRBV7-9 and TRBJ1-1; D call uncertain. V lost 8 bases, J lost 4 bases, and 8 bases lay in between. The CDR3 length is 11 residues. Germline values: CDR1 SEHNR, CDR2 FQNEAQ (reference sequence). CDR3 coding DNA: TGTGCCAGCGGACGCCTCACTGAAGCTTTCTTT. It translates to CASGRLTEAFF.

CDR3 sequence (DNA): TGTGCCAGCAGCTTGATCCGACTAGCGGGAGAGGTTACAGATACGCAGTATTTT. Translated, it gives CASSLIRLAGEVTDTQYF. The chain employs TRBV11-3 and TRBJ2-3, with 12 nucleotides matching TRBD2. With V trimmed by 3 bases and J by 3 bases, 10 bases remained unmatched. Looked up from germline, CDR1 is SGHNT and CDR2 is YENEEA. The CDR3 covers 18 residues.

The chain has TRBV28 and TRBJ1-5; the D gene is possibly TRBD1 (6 bases). V lost 6 bases and J 6 bases, leaving 12 bases between the germline ends. Per the germline V gene, CDR1 is MDHEN and CDR2 is SYDVKM. This CDR3 region has 13 residues. CDR3 sequence reads: CASRRGGAQPQHF. The CDR3 nucleotides read TGTGCCAGCAGGAGGGGGGGGGCTCAGCCCCAGCATTTT.

V and J are TRBV18 and TRBJ2-4; D is ambiguous. Looked up from germline, CDR1 is KGHSH and CDR2 is LQKENI. The length of the CDR3 is 13 residues. V was trimmed by 6 bases and J by 0 bases, leaving 6 bases between them. DNA for the CDR3: TGTGCCAGCTCTCCTATAGCCAAAAACATTCAGTACTTC. Translated: CASSPIAKNIQYF.

The chain joins TRBV4-3 to TRBJ2-7; D not certain. From germline, CDR1 is LGHNA and CDR2 YSLEER. The CDR3 contains 13 residues. V was trimmed by 2 bases and J by 3 bases, leaving 8 bases between them. CDR3 protein: CASSQSHGYEQYF. The CDR3, as DNA: TGCGCCAGCAGCCAAAGCCACGGCTACGAGCAGTACTTC.

The rearrangement joins TRBV5-1 to TRBJ2-2; TRBD2 agrees at 12 bases. V shed 4 bases, J shed 7 bases, and the junction held 11 bases outside the gene matches. From germline, CDR1 is SGHRS and CDR2 YFSETQ. CDR3 length equals 17 residues. The CDR3 here is CASSRTSGTVSGGELFF. In nucleotides, the CDR3 is TGCGCCAGCAGCAGGACTAGCGGGACGGTGTCTGGCGGGGAGCTGTTTTTT.

This chain connects TRBV14 to TRBJ1-5; 10 bases line up with TRBD1. Losses at the gene ends were 4 bases for V and 5 bases for J; bases not matched to a gene: 11. This CDR3 contains 17 residues. Germline assignment: CDR1 SGHDN and CDR2 FVKESK. As DNA, the CDR3 is TGTGCCAGCAGCCTGGACAGGGGGGACGGTGGGCATCAGCCCCAGCATTTT. Its translation is CASSLDRGDGGHQPQHF.

CDR3 region: CASSPAGGPSTDTQYF. For the CDR3, the DNA is TGTGCCAGCAGTCCGGCGGGCGGGCCTAGCACAGATACGCAGTATTTT. The chain has TRBV27 and TRBJ2-3; D may be TRBD2 (5 bases). Trimming shortened V by 5 bases and J by 0 bases, and 15 bases separated the two germline ends. Germline V lookup: CDR1 MNHEY, CDR2 SMNVEV (reference sequence). The CDR3 is made up of 16 amino acids.

The V and J genes are TRBV27 and TRBJ2-3; D assignment may be TRBD1 or TRBD2 (5 bases each). Trimming shortened V by 6 bases and J by 2 bases, and 12 bases separated the two germline ends. The CDR3 totals 14 residues. CDR1 MNHEY and CDR2 SMNVEV come from the germline V gene (reference sequence). DNA of the CDR3: TGTGCCAGCAGGACCGGGACCCACACAGATACGCAGTATTTT. Translating it yields CASRTGTHTDTQYF.

V is TRBV6-1 and J is TRBJ2-7, with TRBD2 matching 11 bases. V gave up 7 bases and J gave up 4 bases; unmatched junction bases: 9. The CDR3 has 15 residues. From germline, CDR1 is MNHNS and CDR2 SASEGT. The CDR3 sequence: CASIVSGRAGYEQYF. For the CDR3, the DNA is TGTGCCAGCATTGTTAGCGGGAGGGCCGGGTACGAGCAGTACTTC.

The rearrangement joins TRBV7-7 to TRBJ2-5; weak D call: TRBD1 (5 bases). V was shortened by 6 bases and J by 4 bases, with 15 bases between the two germline ends. Germline loops: CDR1 SSHAT, CDR2 FNYEAQ (reference sequence). This CDR3 has 14 amino acids. The CDR3 bases are TGTGCCAGCAGTCTCAGGAGTCAGGGAGAGACCCAGTACTTC. It yields the protein CASSLRSQGETQYF.

The chain couples TRBV9 to TRBJ2-3; 7 bases are a match to TRBD2. The CDR3 sequence is 18 residues long. J was trimmed by 4 bases and V by 2 bases; bases with no gene match: 16. Germline CDR1 and CDR2: SGDLS and YYNGEE. The CDR3 protein is CASSVRSSGGSSADTQYF. The CDR3 DNA reads as TGTGCCAGCAGCGTTCGTTCTAGCGGCGGGAGTAGCGCAGATACGCAGTATTTT.

The genes are TRBV6-1 and TRBJ2-1; 7 bases match TRBD2. Germline V gene sequence: CDR1 MNHNS, CDR2 SASEGT. This CDR3 comprises 16 residues. V lost 2 bases and J lost 2; bases outside the gene matches: 6. DNA for the CDR3: TGTGCCAGCAGTGAATTTGGCGGGAGTACCTACAATGAGCAGTTCTTC. Its protein product is CASSEFGGSTYNEQFF.

This clone came up once. V usage is TRBV29-1 and J usage is TRBJ1-2; no reliable D call. Germline CDR1 and CDR2: SQVTM and ANQGSEA. The CDR3 sequence is 12 residues long. Trimming took off 4 bases at V and 8 bases at J, with 14 bases between the two ends. In DNA form, the CDR3 reads TGCAGCGTTGCCCTAACTACCGGCGGCTACACCTTC. It yields the protein CSVALTTGGYTF.

This clone was seen only a few times. The sample has other DNA sequences that encode this CDR3 too. V is TRBV20-1 and J is TRBJ2-5; D ambiguous. Germline V gives CDR1 DFQATT, CDR2 SNEGSKA (reference sequence). The ends were cut back, 5 bases at V and 5 bases at J, with 6 bases in the middle. This CDR3 has 10 residues. The CDR3 nucleotides read TGCAGTGCTCGACTGGAGACCCAGTACTTC. Translated, it gives CSARLETQYF.

This rearrangement joins TRBV7-9 to TRBJ1-6, with a tentative D call TRBD1 (5 bases). This CDR3 region has 17 residues. Germline loops: CDR1 SEHNR, CDR2 FQNEAQ (reference sequence). Trimming pared 2 bases from V and 5 bases from J, leaving 16 bases between. The CDR3 DNA reads TGTGCCAGCAGCTTATGGGCCGGTCGGGGGGATAATTCACCCCTCCACTTT. Protein sequence: CASSLWAGRGDNSPLHF. The full variable domain, with the rest looked up from reference TRBV7-9 and TRBJ1-6, is DTGVSQNPRHKITKRGQNVTFRCDPISEHNRLYWYRQTLGQGPEFLTYFQNEAQLEKSRLLSDRFSAERPKGSFSTLEIQRTEQGDSAMYLCASSLWAGRGDNSPLHFGNGTRLTVT.

In regard to this clone: The identical CDR3 is also encoded by other nucleotide sequences in the sample. CDR3: CASSPDSNYGYTF. The CDR3 DNA sequence: TGTGCCAGCTCCCCTGACAGTAACTATGGCTACACCTTC. This chain connects TRBV18 to TRBJ1-2; a weak D match, TRBD1 (5 bases). Germline V gene sequence: CDR1 KGHSH, CDR2 LQKENI. The CDR3 covers 13 residues. V was clipped by 6 bases and J by 1 base, with 9 bases between them.

The V gene is TRBV9, the J gene TRBJ1-2; weak D call: TRBD1 (6 bases). V lost 4 bases, J lost 5 bases, and 12 bases lay in between. This CDR3 is built from 13 residues. The germline V gene encodes CDR1 SGDLS and CDR2 YYNGEE. In DNA, the CDR3 is TGTGCCAGCAGCCGTAGCCAGGGGTATGGCTACACCTTC. As protein: CASSRSQGYGYTF.

The V and J genes are TRBV7-9 and TRBJ2-6, with unresolved D. The CDR3 consists of 14 residues. V shed 7 bases and J shed 0 bases, with 7 bases lying between them. CDR1 is SEHNR, CDR2 FQNEAQ, per germline (reference sequence). This chain's CDR3 is CASTSASGANVLTF. CDR3 bases: TGTGCCAGCACCAGCGCCTCTGGGGCCAACGTCCTGACTTTC.

This clone was recorded once. V and J are TRBV4-1 and TRBJ1-1; D gene ambiguous. The CDR3 runs 18 residues. Germline V gene sequence: CDR1 MGHRA, CDR2 YSYEKL. V gave up 4 bases and J gave up 0 bases, with 21 bases separating them. The CDR3 protein is CASSRNLIADTMNTEAFF. The CDR3 DNA follows: TGCGCCAGCAGCCGCAACCTAATTGCAGATACTATGAACACTGAAGCTTTCTTT.

The chain recombines TRBV7-2 with TRBJ2-7; 7 bases line up with TRBD2. J lost 6 bases, V lost 2 bases, and 7 bases had no gene match. The germline V gene encodes CDR1 SGHTA and CDR2 FQGNSA. The CDR3 has 14 amino acids. The CDR3 region has the DNA TGTGCCAGCAGCTTAACGTCCTGGGGGGGCGAGCAGTACTTC. It is translated as CASSLTSWGGEQYF.

V is TRBV9 and J is TRBJ1-2; possible D gene TRBD1, 6 bases. From germline, CDR1 is SGDLS and CDR2 YYNGEE. CDR3 length: 16 residues. V lost 4 bases and J 4 bases, leaving 20 bases between the germline ends. CDR3 DNA sequence: TGTGCCAGCAGCCCAGGACCCCCTCCGACAGGCTATGGCTACACCTTC. Amino acid sequence: CASSPGPPPTGYGYTF.

V usage is TRBV7-9 and J usage is TRBJ1-4, with a tentative D call TRBD1 (5 bases). CDR3 length: 14 residues. Germline V gives CDR1 SEHNR, CDR2 FQNEAQ (reference sequence). Trimming shortened V by 7 bases and J by 4 bases, and 13 bases separated the two germline ends. Here the CDR3 reads CASILDTGNEKLFF. CDR3 sequence (DNA): TGTGCCAGCATACTGGACACCGGTAATGAAAAACTGTTTTTT.

The rearrangement joins TRBV30 to TRBJ1-1; 10 bases map to TRBD1. J was trimmed by 3 bases and V by 5 bases; bases with no gene match: 9. This CDR3 is built from 15 residues. Germline lookup yields CDR1 GTSNPN and CDR2 SVGIG (reference sequence). This CDR3 reads CAWGRQGAGDTEAFF. In DNA form, the CDR3 reads TGTGCCTGGGGGAGACAGGGGGCAGGAGACACTGAAGCTTTCTTT.